This record covers a single T cell receptor beta chain. As originally analysed: Counts of nucleated cells, estimated from reference gene primer amplification, were obtained. Sequencing used immunoSEQ multiplex PCR; TCRdb keeps in-frame clones, though not all of them. The DNA was the basis for D and trimming; V, J and clone size are from that table. Among roughly 87,000 clones, around 85% were seen once, and the ten largest hold roughly 17%. These data originate in a study of blood T cell repertoires in COVID-19. Background on the study: The United States, Italy and Spain were the sources of the acute and convalescent COVID-19 samples. The analysed material was cDNA or gDNA that came from T cells, B-cell-depleted T cells, or PBMCs.

This TCR was sampled from a woman aged 60-75 years with acute or convalescent COVID-19. Sequencing was done on a sample of peripheral blood.

Here the CDR3 DNA reads TGTGCCAGCAGGGAGGGTTATGGTAATCAGCCCCAGCATTTT. Translated: CASREGYGNQPQHF. The chain combines TRBV2 with TRBJ1-5; D is ambiguous. This CDR3 comprises 14 residues. The germline gives CDR1 SNHLY, CDR2 FYNNEI. The V gene lost 6 bases and the J gene lost 4 bases, with 13 bases spanning the gap.